Each of the 27 T cell receptor beta chains below was sequenced from the same sample in a study of graft-versus-host responses after intestinal transplantation. Co-plating was performed using approximately 200,000 CFSE-labeled responder cells and approximately 200,000 irradiated, violet-dye-labeled stimulator cells. Profiled with immunoSEQ multiplex PCR; TCRdb holds only in-frame clones, not every one. Counted here are approximately 15,000 clones, less than 40% occurring once; the ten biggest clones make up 2% to 3%. Sample: alloreactive CD8+ T cells from a mixed lymphocyte reaction culture, taken before intestinal transplant. Sample subset: CFSE-low proliferating T cells sorted from approximately 6-day pre-transplant mixed lymphocyte reaction (GvH or HvG direction). The receptor source for this set is a human patient who received an intestinal transplant.

By sample share, this clone is medium-sized. The chain joins TRBV19 to TRBJ1-2, with no clear D. The CDR3 runs 15 residues. The germline V gene has CDR1 LNHDA and CDR2 SQIVND (reference sequence). The ends were cut back, 1 base at V and 7 bases at J, with 16 bases in the middle. The CDR3 region is CASSIVRPDVAGYTF. CDR3 DNA: TGTGCCAGTAGTATAGTTCGGCCGGACGTCGCTGGCTACACCTTC.

This clone was recorded a few times. This sequence joins TRBV4-3 and TRBJ2-7, with D unclear. Trimming removed 0 bases from V and 6 bases from J, with 12 bases in between. This CDR3 is built from 14 residues. CDR1 LGHNA and CDR2 YSLEER come from the germline V gene. CDR3 region: CASSQDVLRSEQYF. The DNA for the CDR3 is TGCGCCAGCAGCCAAGATGTTCTGAGGAGCGAGCAGTACTTC.

This chain joins TRBV9 and TRBJ2-2, with a tentative D call TRBD1 (5 bases). The CDR3 is 14 residues long. CDR1 and CDR2 from the germline V gene are SGDLS and YYNGEE. V was trimmed by 4 bases and J by 6 bases, leaving 13 bases between them. The CDR3 spells CASSPQGLAGELFF. For the CDR3, the DNA is TGTGCCAGCAGCCCCCAGGGTCTGGCCGGGGAGCTGTTTTTT.

Within the sample, this clone is medium-sized (0.01 to 0.1%). The chain couples TRBV9 to TRBJ1-6; D may be TRBD1 (5 bases). CDR3 length: 15 amino acids. CDR1 is SGDLS and CDR2 is YYNGEE in the germline V gene. Trimming removed 4 bases at V and 5 bases at J, with 13 bases between. CDR3 in amino acids: CASSPTGQDNSPLHF. For the CDR3, the DNA is TGTGCCAGCAGCCCGACGGGGCAGGATAATTCACCCCTCCACTTT.

This chain links TRBV2 with TRBJ1-1; 10 nucleotides match TRBD1. Trimming cost V 5 bases and J 4 bases; bases outside gene matches: 1. Germline CDR1 is SNHLY and CDR2 is FYNNEI. The CDR3 has 13 residues. The CDR3 sequence: CASSWTGGTEAFF. Here the CDR3 DNA reads TGTGCCAGCAGTTGGACAGGGGGCACTGAAGCTTTCTTT. The complete variable domain, with remaining parts taken from reference TRBV2 and TRBJ1-1, reads EPEVTQTPSHQVTQMGQEVILRCVPISNHLYFYWYRQILGQKVEFLVSFYNNEISEKSEIFDDQFSVERPDGSNFTLKIRSTKLEDSAMYFCASSWTGGTEAFFGQGTRLTVV.

This clone was counted only a few times. The chain has TRBV15 and TRBJ2-1, with a possible D match to TRBD2 (6 bases). The germline V gene has CDR1 LNHNV and CDR2 YYDKDF (reference sequence). With 3 bases removed from V and 4 bases from J, the gap between germline ends came to 16 bases. CDR3 size: 16 residues. CDR3 coding DNA: TGTGCCACCAGCAGCGCCGGGCCGGCGGGGTACAATGAGCAGTTCTTC. Residues: CATSSAGPAGYNEQFF.

There are a few counts of this clone. The chain recombines TRBV9 with TRBJ2-7; D is uncertain. The CDR3 loop spans 13 amino acids. V was trimmed by 4 bases and J by 3 bases, leaving 11 bases between them. CDR1 is SGDLS and CDR2 is YYNGEE in the germline V gene. As DNA, the CDR3 is TGTGCCAGCAGCTTATCCCCCCTCTACGAGCAGTACTTC. Protein product: CASSLSPLYEQYF.

The chain uses TRBV19 and TRBJ1-6; D remains ambiguous. Germline V gives CDR1 LNHDA, CDR2 SQIVND (reference sequence). The CDR3 covers 11 residues. V was clipped by 3 bases and J by 10 bases, with 4 bases between them. The CDR3 sequence is CASSMSSPLHF. The CDR3 bases are TGTGCCAGTAGTATGTCCTCACCCCTCCACTTT.

The V call is TRBV6-9, the J call TRBJ2-7; D is ambiguous. This CDR3 region has 12 residues. V was cut by 5 bases and J by 6 bases, with 11 bases left in between. The V gene's germline CDR1 is MNHGY and CDR2 SVAAGI. The CDR3 region has the DNA TGTGCCAGCAGTCCTGTATACGGCGAGCAGTACTTC. Translating gives CASSPVYGEQYF.

The V gene is TRBV10-1, the J gene TRBJ2-1; weak D call: TRBD2 (6 bases). CDR1 and CDR2 from the germline V gene are WNHNN and SYGVQD (reference sequence). The CDR3 totals 16 residues. Trimming removed 4 bases from V and 0 bases from J, with 13 bases in between. The CDR3 sequence: CASSAPGADSYNEQFF. In DNA form, the CDR3 reads TGCGCCAGCAGTGCCCCGGGAGCGGACTCCTACAATGAGCAGTTCTTC.

The rearrangement links TRBV27 to TRBJ2-1; 7 bases map to TRBD1. The V segment lost 3 bases and the J segment 3 bases; nucleotides outside the gene matches: 11. Germline loops: CDR1 MNHEY, CDR2 SMNVEV (reference sequence). The CDR3 totals 17 residues. CDR3 amino acids: CASSFQHFRGIYNEQFF. As DNA, the CDR3 is TGTGCCAGCAGTTTCCAACACTTCAGGGGGATCTACAATGAGCAGTTCTTC.

This clone is medium-sized. The chain has TRBV2 and TRBJ2-7, with 7 positions matching TRBD2. Per germline, CDR1 SNHLY and CDR2 FYNNEI. CDR3 size: 15 residues. After removal of 7 bases from V and 4 bases from J, the junction contained 13 bases not matched to a gene. CDR3 DNA sequence: TGTGCCAGCAAGGTGAGGGCTAGCGGATTATACGAGCAGTACTTC. This encodes CASKVRASGLYEQYF. Full variable domain (remainder filled in from reference TRBV2 and TRBJ2-7): EPEVTQTPSHQVTQMGQEVILRCVPISNHLYFYWYRQILGQKVEFLVSFYNNEISEKSEIFDDQFSVERPDGSNFTLKIRSTKLEDSAMYFCASKVRASGLYEQYFGPGTRLTVT.

The gene calls are TRBV2 and TRBJ1-2, with a tentative D call TRBD1 (6 bases). The CDR3 is made up of 14 amino acids. CDR1 is SNHLY, CDR2 FYNNEI, per germline. The germline V and J ends were trimmed by 6 bases and 0 bases, with 11 bases remaining between them. The CDR3 coding sequence is TGTGCCAGCAGGGCCGGGACAACTAACTATGGCTACACCTTC. Translated: CASRAGTTNYGYTF.

The chain recombines TRBV4-1 with TRBJ2-7; D is unclear. The CDR3 is 14 amino acids. Germline-derived CDR1 and CDR2 are MGHRA and YSYEKL. V was pared by 2 bases and J by 0 bases, with 8 bases between. CDR3 sequence reads: CASSQTLSSYEQYF. The CDR3 coding sequence is TGCGCCAGCAGCCAAACCTTAAGCTCCTACGAGCAGTACTTC.

This clone was picked up a small number of times. The CDR3 loop is CASSDQAYSNQPQHF. The CDR3, as DNA: TGTGCCAGCAGTGACCAGGCTTATAGCAATCAGCCCCAGCATTTT. The rearrangement joins TRBV2 to TRBJ1-5, with no clear D. The germline V gene has CDR1 SNHLY and CDR2 FYNNEI. CDR3 size: 15 residues. V shed 3 bases and J shed 0 bases, with 9 bases lying between them. The variable domain in full, with the rest retrieved from reference TRBV2 and TRBJ1-5, is EPEVTQTPSHQVTQMGQEVILRCVPISNHLYFYWYRQILGQKVEFLVSFYNNEISEKSEIFDDQFSVERPDGSNFTLKIRSTKLEDSAMYFCASSDQAYSNQPQHFGDGTRLSIL.

The rearrangement links TRBV30 to TRBJ1-3; a possible D gene is TRBD1 (6 bases). V was cut by 4 bases and J by 0 bases, with 10 bases left in between. The CDR3 sequence is 14 residues long. Per the germline V gene, CDR1 is GTSNPN and CDR2 is SVGIG (reference sequence). The DNA for the CDR3 is TGTGCCTGGACTGGGGGCGTCTCTGGAAACACCATATATTTT. This codes for CAWTGGVSGNTIYF. The full variable domain, completed using reference TRBV30 and TRBJ1-3, is SQTIHQWPATLVQPVGSPLSLECTVEGTSNPNLYWYRQAAGRGLQLLFYSVGIGQISSEVPQNLSASRPQDRQFILSSKKLLLSDSGFYLCAWTGGVSGNTIYFGEGSWLTVV.

The chain employs TRBV2 and TRBJ2-1; TRBD1 matches 9 bases. V shed 7 bases, J shed 7 bases, and the junction held 8 bases outside the gene matches. This CDR3 has 14 residues. Germline lookup yields CDR1 SNHLY and CDR2 FYNNEI. Written as DNA, the CDR3 is TGTGCCAGCACAGACAGGGGGTCATGGAATGAGCAGTTCTTC. Translated, it gives CASTDRGSWNEQFF.

This chain links TRBV10-2 with TRBJ1-2; TRBD1 matches at 11 bases. Losses at the gene ends were 2 bases for V and 7 bases for J; bases not matched to a gene: 0. The germline CDR1 and CDR2 sequences are WSHSY and SAAADI. This CDR3 has 13 residues. The CDR3 sequence is CASSEGTGGGYTF. The CDR3 region has the DNA TGCGCCAGCAGTGAGGGGACAGGGGGTGGCTACACCTTC.

J is TRBJ1-1 and V is TRBV10-2; 8 bases agree with TRBD1. Germline V gene data show CDR1 as WSHSY and CDR2 as SAAADI. The CDR3 sequence is 14 residues long. J gave up 5 bases and V 6 bases, and 8 bases lay outside the gene matches. CDR3 amino acids: CASSPGQGGTEAFF. The CDR3 nucleotides read TGCGCCAGCAGCCCCGGACAGGGTGGAACTGAAGCTTTCTTT.

This clone has more than one count but fewer than ten. The chain carries TRBV29-1 and TRBJ1-1; D gene unclear. The ends were cut back, 3 bases at V and 4 bases at J, with 12 bases in the middle. The CDR3 spans 13 residues. Germline CDR1 is SQVTM and CDR2 is ANQGSEA. Here the CDR3 DNA reads TGCAGCGTTGATAGGTCGCACAGCACTGAAGCTTTCTTT. This encodes CSVDRSHSTEAFF.

V usage is TRBV2 and J usage is TRBJ2-1, with D possibly matching TRBD2 (6 bases). Germline V gene data show CDR1 as SNHLY and CDR2 as FYNNEI. V shed 6 bases and J shed 4 bases, with 16 bases lying between them. There are 15 residues in the CDR3. The CDR3: CASRAAGTAYNEQFF. The CDR3 nucleotides read TGTGCCAGCAGGGCAGCCGGGACTGCATACAATGAGCAGTTCTTC. The variable domain in full, completed from reference TRBV2 and TRBJ2-1, reads EPEVTQTPSHQVTQMGQEVILRCVPISNHLYFYWYRQILGQKVEFLVSFYNNEISEKSEIFDDQFSVERPDGSNFTLKIRSTKLEDSAMYFCASRAAGTAYNEQFFGPGTRLTVL.

This clone was detected a few times. The chain combines TRBV9 with TRBJ2-7, with D hard to call. V shed 0 bases and J shed 0 bases, with 7 bases lying between them. Germline V gene data show CDR1 as SGDLS and CDR2 as YYNGEE. This CDR3 spans 14 amino acids. CDR3 amino acids: CASSVEGDSYEQYF. The CDR3 DNA is TGTGCCAGCAGCGTAGAAGGAGACTCCTACGAGCAGTACTTC. Variable domain in full (rest from reference TRBV9 and TRBJ2-7): DSGVTQTPKHLITATGQRVTLRCSPRSGDLSVYWYQQSLDQGLQFLIQYYNGEERAKGNILERFSAQQFPDLHSELNLSSLELGDSALYFCASSVEGDSYEQYFGPGTRLTVT.

V and J are TRBV7-3 and TRBJ2-7, with D unclear. This CDR3 contains 15 residues. The germline V gene has CDR1 SGHTA and CDR2 FQGTGA. Trimming took off 5 bases at V and 2 bases at J, with 16 bases between the two ends. The CDR3 spells CASSQSILYPYEQYF. The CDR3 DNA reads TGTGCCAGCAGCCAGAGTATACTGTATCCCTACGAGCAGTACTTC.

The chain combines TRBV10-2 with TRBJ1-1, with a possible D match to TRBD1 (6 bases). CDR1 WSHSY and CDR2 SAAADI come from the germline V gene. The CDR3 sequence is 15 residues long. Trimming pared 8 bases from V and 7 bases from J, leaving 23 bases between. This chain's CDR3 is CASGSRTVPISEAFF. CDR3 nucleotides: TGCGCCAGCGGAAGTAGGACAGTGCCCATTAGTGAAGCTTTCTTT.

This clone was counted a few times. The chain has TRBV28 and TRBJ1-1, with D hard to call. This CDR3 contains 12 residues. Germline V gives CDR1 MDHEN, CDR2 SYDVKM. V gave up 3 bases and J gave up 4 bases, with 6 bases separating them. The CDR3 is CASSLAVTEAFF. CDR3 bases: TGTGCCAGCAGTTTGGCCGTCACTGAAGCTTTCTTT.

The genes are TRBV6-6 and TRBJ2-2, with D unclear. Germline-derived CDR1 and CDR2 are MNHNY and SVGAGI (reference sequence). The CDR3 is made up of 12 amino acids. V lost 2 bases and J 4 bases, leaving 2 bases between the germline ends. The CDR3 nucleotides read TGTGCCAGCAGTTACGGCACCGGGGAGCTGTTTTTT. Its protein product is CASSYGTGELFF.

This clone was observed a handful of times. This chain links TRBV11-2 with TRBJ2-2, with D tentatively TRBD2 (6 bases). Looked up from germline, CDR1 is SGHAT and CDR2 is FQNNGV. The CDR3 totals 14 residues. V was pared by 5 bases and J by 6 bases, with 13 bases between. The CDR3 here is CASSLSTGAGELFF. CDR3 nucleotides: TGTGCCAGCAGCCTAAGCACGGGAGCCGGGGAGCTGTTTTTT.